This T cell receptor (beta chain) was captured by sequencing in a study of long-term antiretroviral therapy in people with HIV. General study points: Dominant in the repertoire at all time points were clones expanded before ART. Information on adherence, resistance and therapy changes was unavailable.

A remark on this clone: The antigen remains undetermined.

Researchers report immunoSEQ v3.0 was run at survey level. Repertoires were generated with immunoSEQ multiplex PCR, while TCRdb's copy carries only in-frame clones and drops some. The top ten hold around a fifth of the sample, which has some 16,000 clones, 77% seen once. Donors needed at least one pre-ART PBMC sample plus at least two post-ART samples. This receptor was identified in a man between 35 and 55 years old with HIV. The sequenced sample was unsorted PBMCs, obtained 2.1 years after starting antiretroviral therapy.

Here the CDR3 reads CASSLVGRGTGELFF. The CDR3 nucleotides are TGTGCCAGCAGCTTAGTCGGCAGGGGAACCGGGGAGCTGTTTTTT. The chain recombines TRBV11-2 with TRBJ2-2; D is possibly TRBD1 (6 bases). This CDR3 comprises 15 residues. Per the germline V gene, CDR1 is SGHAT and CDR2 is FQNNGV. The V end lost 1 base, the J end lost 5 bases, and 11 bases lay between the germline ends.